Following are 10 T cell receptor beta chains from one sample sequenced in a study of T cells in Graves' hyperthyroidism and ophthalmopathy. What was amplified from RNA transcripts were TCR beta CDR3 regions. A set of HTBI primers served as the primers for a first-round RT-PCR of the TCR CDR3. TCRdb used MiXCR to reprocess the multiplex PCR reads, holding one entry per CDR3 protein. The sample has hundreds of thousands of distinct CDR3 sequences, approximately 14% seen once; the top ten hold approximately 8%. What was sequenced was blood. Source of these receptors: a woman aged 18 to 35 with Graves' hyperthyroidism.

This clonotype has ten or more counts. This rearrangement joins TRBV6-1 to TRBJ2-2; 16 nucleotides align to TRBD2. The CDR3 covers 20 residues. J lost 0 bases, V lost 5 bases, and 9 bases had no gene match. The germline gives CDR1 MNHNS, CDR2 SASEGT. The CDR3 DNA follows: TGTGCCAGCAGTCGCAACCTGGGACTAGCGGGAGGGCCGAACACCGGGGAGCTGTTTTTT. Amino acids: CASSRNLGLAGGPNTGELFF.

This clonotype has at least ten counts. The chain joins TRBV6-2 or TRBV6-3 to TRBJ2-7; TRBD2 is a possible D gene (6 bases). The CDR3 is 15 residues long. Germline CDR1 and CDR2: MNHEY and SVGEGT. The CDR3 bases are TGTGCAATCTCAGCTGGGGGGATTGGGACCTACGAGCAGTACTTC. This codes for CAISAGGIGTYEQYF.

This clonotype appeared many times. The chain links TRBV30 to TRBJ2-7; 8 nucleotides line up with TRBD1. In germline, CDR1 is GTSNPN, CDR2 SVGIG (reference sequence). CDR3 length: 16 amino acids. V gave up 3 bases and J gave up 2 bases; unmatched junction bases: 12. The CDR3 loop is CAWSPGTGRIPYEQYF. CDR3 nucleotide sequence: TGTGCCTGGAGCCCTGGGACAGGCCGAATCCCCTACGAGCAGTACTTC.

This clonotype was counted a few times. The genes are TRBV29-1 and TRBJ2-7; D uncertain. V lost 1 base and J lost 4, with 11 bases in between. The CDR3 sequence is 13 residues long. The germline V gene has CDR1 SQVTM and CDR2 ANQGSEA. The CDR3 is CSVEVAPGYEQYF. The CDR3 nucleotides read TGCAGCGTTGAAGTTGCGCCGGGTTACGAGCAGTACTTC.

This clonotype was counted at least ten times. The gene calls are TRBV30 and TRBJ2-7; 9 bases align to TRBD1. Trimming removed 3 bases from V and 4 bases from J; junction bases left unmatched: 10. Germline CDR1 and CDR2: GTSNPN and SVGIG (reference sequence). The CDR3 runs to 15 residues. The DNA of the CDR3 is TGTGCCTGGAGCCCCCACAGGGGGCAATCATACGAGCAGTACTTC. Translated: CAWSPHRGQSYEQYF.

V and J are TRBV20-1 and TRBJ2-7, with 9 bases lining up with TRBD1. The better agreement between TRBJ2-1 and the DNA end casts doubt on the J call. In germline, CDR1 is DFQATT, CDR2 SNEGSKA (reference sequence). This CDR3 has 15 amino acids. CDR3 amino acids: CSASQGGTGKYEQFF. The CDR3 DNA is TGCAGTGCTAGCCAAGGTGGGACAGGGAAGTACGAGCAGTTCTTC.

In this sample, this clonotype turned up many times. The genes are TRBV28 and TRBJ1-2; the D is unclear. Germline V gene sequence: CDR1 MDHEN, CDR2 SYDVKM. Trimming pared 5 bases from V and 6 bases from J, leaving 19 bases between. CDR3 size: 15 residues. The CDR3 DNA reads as TGTGCCAGCAGTGCCCCAGGTGTTGGCAAGGATGGCTACACCTTC. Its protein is CASSAPGVGKDGYTF.

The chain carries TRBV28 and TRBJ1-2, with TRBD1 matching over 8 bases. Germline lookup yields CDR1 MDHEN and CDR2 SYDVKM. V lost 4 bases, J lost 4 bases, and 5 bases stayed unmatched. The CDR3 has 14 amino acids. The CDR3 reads CASSSGQEGYGYTF. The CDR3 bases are TGTGCCAGCAGTTCGGGACAGGAAGGCTATGGCTACACCTTC.

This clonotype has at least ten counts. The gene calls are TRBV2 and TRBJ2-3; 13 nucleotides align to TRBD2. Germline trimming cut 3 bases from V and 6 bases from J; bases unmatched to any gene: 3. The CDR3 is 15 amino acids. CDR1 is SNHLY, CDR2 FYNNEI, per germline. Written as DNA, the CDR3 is TGTGCCAGCAGTGAGACTAGCGGGAGGTCCGATACGCAGTATTTT. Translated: CASSETSGRSDTQYF.

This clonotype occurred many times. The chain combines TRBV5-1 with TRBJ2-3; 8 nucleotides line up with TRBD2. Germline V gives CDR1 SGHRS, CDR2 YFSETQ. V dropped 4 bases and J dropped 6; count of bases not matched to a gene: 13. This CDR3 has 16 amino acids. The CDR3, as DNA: TGCGCCAGCAGCGTTTCGGGGGGGGCCTTCGTGGATACGCAGTATTTT. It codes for CASSVSGGAFVDTQYF.